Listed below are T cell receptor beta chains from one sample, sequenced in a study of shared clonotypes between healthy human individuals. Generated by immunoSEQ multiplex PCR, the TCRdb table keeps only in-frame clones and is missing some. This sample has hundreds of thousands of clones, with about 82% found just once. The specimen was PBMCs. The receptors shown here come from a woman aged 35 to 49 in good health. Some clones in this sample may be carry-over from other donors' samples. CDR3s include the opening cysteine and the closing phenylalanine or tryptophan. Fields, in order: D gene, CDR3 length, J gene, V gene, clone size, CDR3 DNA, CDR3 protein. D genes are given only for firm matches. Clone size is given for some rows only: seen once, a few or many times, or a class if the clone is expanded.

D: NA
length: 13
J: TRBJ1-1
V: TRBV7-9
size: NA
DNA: TGTGCCAGCAGCGCTTACCCCGTCTTTGAAGCTTTCTTT
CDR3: CASSAYPVFEAFF

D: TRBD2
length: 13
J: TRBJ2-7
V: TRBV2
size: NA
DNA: TGTGCCAGCAGTCCCGGGACTAGCGGTGAGCAGTACTTC
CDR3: CASSPGTSGEQYF

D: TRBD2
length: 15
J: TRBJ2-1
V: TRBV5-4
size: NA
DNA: TGTGCCAGCAGCTCAGGGACTAGCGGATACAATGAGCAGTTCTTC
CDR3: CASSSGTSGYNEQFF

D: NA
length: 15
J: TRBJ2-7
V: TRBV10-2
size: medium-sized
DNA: TGCGCCAGCGGGGGAATTTGGGGAAACTCCTACGAGCAGTACTTC
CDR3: CASGGIWGNSYEQYF

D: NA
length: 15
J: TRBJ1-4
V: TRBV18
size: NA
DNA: TGTGCCAGCTCACCACGCGGAGTGGGGAATGAAAAACTGTTTTTT
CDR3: CASSPRGVGNEKLFF

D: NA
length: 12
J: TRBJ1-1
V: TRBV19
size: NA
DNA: TGTGCCAGTAGTATAGGGGCCACTGAAGCTTTCTTT
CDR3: CASSIGATEAFF

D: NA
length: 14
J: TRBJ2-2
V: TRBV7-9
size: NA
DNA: TGTGCCAGCAACCCCCCCGTCGAGGGCGGGGAGCTGTTTTTT
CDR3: CASNPPVEGGELFF

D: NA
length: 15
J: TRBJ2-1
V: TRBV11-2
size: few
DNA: TGTGCCAGCAGCCGGGACGCTAGCTCCTACAATGAGCAGTTCTTC
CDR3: CASSRDASSYNEQFF

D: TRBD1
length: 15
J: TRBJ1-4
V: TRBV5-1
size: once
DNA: TGCGCCAGCAGCTTGTCAGGGGGCGATCATGAAAAACTGTTTTTT
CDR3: CASSLSGGDHEKLFF

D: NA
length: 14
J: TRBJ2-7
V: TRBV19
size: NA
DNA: TGTGCCAGTAGTATAGATCCCCGGAGGATCGAGCAGTACTTC
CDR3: CASSIDPRRIEQYF

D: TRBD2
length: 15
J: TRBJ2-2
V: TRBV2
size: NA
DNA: TGTGCCAGCAGGCTAGCGGGAGGGGGCACCGGGGAGCTGTTTTTT
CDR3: CASRLAGGGTGELFF

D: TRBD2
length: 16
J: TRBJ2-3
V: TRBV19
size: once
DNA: TGTGCCAGTAGTATCCTAGCGGGAGCGAGCACAGATACGCAGTATTTT
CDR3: CASSILAGASTDTQYF

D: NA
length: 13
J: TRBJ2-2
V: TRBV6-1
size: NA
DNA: TGTGCCAGCAGTGTTGCGAACACCGGGGAGCTGTTTTTT
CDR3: CASSVANTGELFF

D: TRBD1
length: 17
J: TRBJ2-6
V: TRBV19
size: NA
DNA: TGTGCCAGCCGACTCAGGGGGAAGACCTCTGGGGCCAACGTCCTGACTTTC
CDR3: CASRLRGKTSGANVLTF

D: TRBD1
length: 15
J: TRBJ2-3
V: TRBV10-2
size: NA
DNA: TGCGCCAGCAGTGAGTCGAACAGGGGGCGACATACGCAGTATTTT
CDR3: CASSESNRGRHTQYF

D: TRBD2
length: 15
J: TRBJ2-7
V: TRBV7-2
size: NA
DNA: TGTGCCAGCAGCGTCACTAGCGGGCGTACCTACGAGCAGTACTTC
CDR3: CASSVTSGRTYEQYF

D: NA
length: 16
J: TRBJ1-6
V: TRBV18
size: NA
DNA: TGTGCCAGCTCCCCGTTCCCGAGGGGAAATAATTCACCCCTCCACTTT
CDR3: CASSPFPRGNNSPLHF

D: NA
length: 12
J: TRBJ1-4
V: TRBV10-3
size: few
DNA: TGTGCCATCAGTGGTAAAGGTGAAAAACTGTTTTTT
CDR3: CAISGKGEKLFF

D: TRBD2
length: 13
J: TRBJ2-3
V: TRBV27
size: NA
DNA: TGTGCCAGCAGAAAAGCGGGAACAGATACGCAGTATTTT
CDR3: CASRKAGTDTQYF

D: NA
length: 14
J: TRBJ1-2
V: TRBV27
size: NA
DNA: TGTGCCAGCAGTCCAAGGATGACCGCCTATGGCTACACCTTC
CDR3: CASSPRMTAYGYTF

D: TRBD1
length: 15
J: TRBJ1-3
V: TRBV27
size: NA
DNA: TGTGCCAGCAGCGTAGGGACAGGGTCTGGAAACACCATATATTTT
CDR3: CASSVGTGSGNTIYF

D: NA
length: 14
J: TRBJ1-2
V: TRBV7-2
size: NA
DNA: TGTGCCAGCAGCTTTGGGACGGGCAACTATGGCTACACCTTC
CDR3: CASSFGTGNYGYTF

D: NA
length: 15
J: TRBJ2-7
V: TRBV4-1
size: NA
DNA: TGCGCCAGCAGCCGAGGGGTTGAGGGTCTGAGGGAGCAGTACTTC
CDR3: CASSRGVEGLREQYF

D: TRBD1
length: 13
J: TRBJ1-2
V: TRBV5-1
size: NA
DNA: TGCGCCAGCAGCCAGGACAGGGCATATGGCTACACCTTC
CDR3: CASSQDRAYGYTF

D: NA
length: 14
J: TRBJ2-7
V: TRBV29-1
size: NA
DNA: TGCAGCGTTACTTCTCAGGGGCGTCGGAACGAGCAGTACTTC
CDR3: CSVTSQGRRNEQYF

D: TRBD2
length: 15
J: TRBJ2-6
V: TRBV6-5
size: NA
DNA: TGTGCCAGCAGTGGGGGGGACTCTGGGGCCAACGTCCTGACTTTC
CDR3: CASSGGDSGANVLTF

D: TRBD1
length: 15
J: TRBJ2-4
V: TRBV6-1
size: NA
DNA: TGTGCCAGCAGTGCCCGACAGGGGGCGGTAGACATTCAGTACTTC
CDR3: CASSARQGAVDIQYF

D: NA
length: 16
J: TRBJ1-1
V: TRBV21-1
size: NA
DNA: TGTGCCAGCAGCAAAGCGGGGGACAGTCAGAACACTGAAGCTTTCTTT
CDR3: CASSKAGDSQNTEAFF

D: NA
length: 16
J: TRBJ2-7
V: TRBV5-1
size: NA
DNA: TGCGCCAGCAGCTTGGCGGCTAGCCGGATGAACTACGAGCAGTACTTC
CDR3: CASSLAASRMNYEQYF

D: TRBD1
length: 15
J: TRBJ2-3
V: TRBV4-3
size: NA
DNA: TGCGCCAGCAGCGGGACAGGGAGCCACACAGATACGCAGTATTTT
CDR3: CASSGTGSHTDTQYF